The rows below give T cell receptor beta chains drawn from one sample of a study of memory CD4+ T cells and cytomegalovirus serostatus. Data came from immunoSEQ multiplex PCR; TCRdb stores just in-frame clones and leaves some out. The sample has 50,000 to 60,000 clones, 80% seen once. Sequenced material: memory CD4+ T cells from blood. The receptors derive from an adult in good health and CMV-seropositive. Both conserved end residues are part of each CDR3. Fields, in order: V gene, clone size, J gene, CDR3 length, CDR3 protein. Some rows have no size entry. The others give once, few or many, or a class for an expanded clone.

v_call: TRBV21-1
clone_size: -
j_call: TRBJ2-3
cdr3_length: 17
cdr3_aa: CASSKPRDRINSDTQYF

v_call: TRBV18
clone_size: once
j_call: TRBJ1-1
cdr3_length: 14
cdr3_aa: CASSPIAGRTEAFF

v_call: TRBV30
clone_size: -
j_call: TRBJ1-1
cdr3_length: 14
cdr3_aa: CAWSRTGGDTEAFF

v_call: TRBV2
clone_size: once
j_call: TRBJ1-3
cdr3_length: 14
cdr3_aa: CASSEGFIGNTIYF

v_call: TRBV5-1
clone_size: -
j_call: TRBJ1-1
cdr3_length: 14
cdr3_aa: CASSRRDRGAEAFF

v_call: TRBV7-2
clone_size: -
j_call: TRBJ2-7
cdr3_length: 15
cdr3_aa: CASSSKGRGSYEQYF

v_call: TRBV13
clone_size: -
j_call: TRBJ2-7
cdr3_length: 15
cdr3_aa: CASSPDRGWNYEQYF

v_call: TRBV29-1
clone_size: -
j_call: TRBJ1-3
cdr3_length: 13
cdr3_aa: CSVDGLGGNTIYF

v_call: TRBV27
clone_size: -
j_call: TRBJ2-3
cdr3_length: 17
cdr3_aa: CASSIPSGRRSTDTQYF

v_call: TRBV2
clone_size: -
j_call: TRBJ2-1
cdr3_length: 14
cdr3_aa: CASSGTELKNEQFF

v_call: TRBV11-2
clone_size: -
j_call: TRBJ2-2
cdr3_length: 13
cdr3_aa: CASIQGSVGELFF

v_call: TRBV28
clone_size: -
j_call: TRBJ1-5
cdr3_length: 14
cdr3_aa: CASRLWGGSQPQHF

v_call: TRBV7-9
clone_size: once
j_call: TRBJ1-1
cdr3_length: 13
cdr3_aa: CANTPPGFTEAFF

v_call: TRBV15
clone_size: once
j_call: TRBJ1-3
cdr3_length: 15
cdr3_aa: CATSRDRGQRNTIYF

v_call: TRBV18
clone_size: -
j_call: TRBJ1-2
cdr3_length: 14
cdr3_aa: CASRPGQGNYGYTF

v_call: TRBV7-9
clone_size: -
j_call: TRBJ2-1
cdr3_length: 12
cdr3_aa: CASSFNEWAWVF

v_call: TRBV19
clone_size: -
j_call: TRBJ2-1
cdr3_length: 15
cdr3_aa: CASSPGIGRNSKQFF

v_call: TRBV7-2
clone_size: once
j_call: TRBJ1-6
cdr3_length: 13
cdr3_aa: CASSFAFNSPLHF

v_call: TRBV9
clone_size: -
j_call: TRBJ1-3
cdr3_length: 18
cdr3_aa: CASSVELEAWGSGNTIYF

v_call: TRBV11-2
clone_size: -
j_call: TRBJ2-1
cdr3_length: 16
cdr3_aa: CASSLGRGTSRHEQFF

v_call: TRBV10-3
clone_size: once
j_call: TRBJ2-5
cdr3_length: 13
cdr3_aa: CATQGQVQETQYF

v_call: TRBV29-1
clone_size: few
j_call: TRBJ1-1
cdr3_length: 15
cdr3_aa: CSGTGTGGMNTEAFF

v_call: TRBV14
clone_size: -
j_call: TRBJ2-1
cdr3_length: 13
cdr3_aa: CASSRSGAYEQFF

v_call: TRBV5-6
clone_size: -
j_call: TRBJ2-5
cdr3_length: 15
cdr3_aa: CASSFPAGTQETQYF

v_call: TRBV30
clone_size: -
j_call: TRBJ2-1
cdr3_length: 18
cdr3_aa: CAWSGGLAGVSSYNEQFF

v_call: TRBV27
clone_size: -
j_call: -
cdr3_length: 14
cdr3_aa: CASSLAGSSYEQYF

v_call: TRBV19
clone_size: -
j_call: TRBJ2-3
cdr3_length: 14
cdr3_aa: CASSMKGQSITQYF

v_call: TRBV30
clone_size: -
j_call: TRBJ1-2
cdr3_length: 13
cdr3_aa: CAWTSDRAYGYTF

v_call: TRBV5-8
clone_size: -
j_call: TRBJ2-1
cdr3_length: 16
cdr3_aa: CASSLELAGPYNEQFF

v_call: TRBV28
clone_size: few
j_call: TRBJ2-3
cdr3_length: 14
cdr3_aa: CASNLGYNTDTQYF

v_call: TRBV10-3
clone_size: -
j_call: TRBJ2-3
cdr3_length: 16
cdr3_aa: CAISESIGGSTDTQYF

v_call: TRBV6-6
clone_size: -
j_call: TRBJ2-7
cdr3_length: 14
cdr3_aa: CASSPGTSNYEQYF

v_call: TRBV5-1
clone_size: -
j_call: TRBJ2-7
cdr3_length: 14
cdr3_aa: CASSFGTETYEQYF

v_call: TRBV30
clone_size: -
j_call: TRBJ2-7
cdr3_length: 13
cdr3_aa: CAWSDQGPYEQYF

v_call: TRBV5-1
clone_size: -
j_call: TRBJ2-5
cdr3_length: 14
cdr3_aa: CASSLLAGQETQYF

v_call: TRBV20-1
clone_size: -
j_call: TRBJ1-4
cdr3_length: 11
cdr3_aa: CSEKVGEKLFF

v_call: TRBV6-5
clone_size: few
j_call: TRBJ1-1
cdr3_length: 13
cdr3_aa: CASRTGWNTEAFF

v_call: TRBV19
clone_size: -
j_call: TRBJ2-3
cdr3_length: 12
cdr3_aa: CASSARPDTQYF

v_call: TRBV6-5
clone_size: few
j_call: TRBJ2-7
cdr3_length: 14
cdr3_aa: CASSSGAGVLEQYF

v_call: TRBV10-3
clone_size: -
j_call: TRBJ1-1
cdr3_length: 18
cdr3_aa: CAISEPRGLAGMNTEAFF

v_call: TRBV18
clone_size: -
j_call: TRBJ1-1
cdr3_length: 13
cdr3_aa: CASLWKEGTEAFF

v_call: TRBV9
clone_size: -
j_call: TRBJ1-2
cdr3_length: 15
cdr3_aa: CASSVEVWGGNGYTF

v_call: TRBV2
clone_size: -
j_call: TRBJ1-5
cdr3_length: 16
cdr3_aa: CASSERNRGARQPQHF

v_call: TRBV2
clone_size: -
j_call: TRBJ1-4
cdr3_length: 13
cdr3_aa: CASTPGSNEKLFF

v_call: TRBV28
clone_size: -
j_call: TRBJ1-3
cdr3_length: 13
cdr3_aa: CASEGNPGNTIYF

v_call: TRBV7-3
clone_size: -
j_call: TRBJ2-1
cdr3_length: 18
cdr3_aa: CASSLRHESFSSYNEQFF

v_call: TRBV5-1
clone_size: -
j_call: TRBJ2-7
cdr3_length: 14
cdr3_aa: CASSLATEGNEQYF

v_call: TRBV2
clone_size: -
j_call: TRBJ2-2
cdr3_length: 15
cdr3_aa: CASSLGALNTGELFF

v_call: TRBV11-2
clone_size: -
j_call: TRBJ2-7
cdr3_length: 16
cdr3_aa: CASSLRLAGGTYEQYF

v_call: TRBV28
clone_size: -
j_call: TRBJ2-5
cdr3_length: 14
cdr3_aa: CASRLGAVGETQYF

v_call: TRBV7-8
clone_size: few
j_call: TRBJ2-2
cdr3_length: 20
cdr3_aa: CASSLDTSGGASGNTGELFF